These 19 T cell receptor beta chains originate from one sample sequenced in a study of blood T cell repertoires in COVID-19. Clones were read by immunoSEQ multiplex PCR, and TCRdb kept only the in-frame ones, dropping some. The sample includes around 64,000 clones, 80% to 90% seen only once; the top ten take roughly 3.2%. Specimen: peripheral blood. Source of these receptors: a man aged 45-60 years with active COVID-19.

This chain joins TRBV4-2 and TRBJ1-2, with D uncertain. The ends were cut back, 0 bases at V and 4 bases at J, with 9 bases in the middle. Germline-derived CDR1 and CDR2 are LGHNA and YNFKEQ. This CDR3 is built from 14 residues. CDR3 DNA sequence: TGTGCCAGCAGCCAAGATCGGCGGGTCTATGGCTACACCTTC. It yields the protein CASSQDRRVYGYTF.

This chain uses TRBV19 with TRBJ2-3; 10 bases align to TRBD1. After removal of 2 bases from V and 1 base from J, the junction contained 3 bases not matched to a gene. There are 16 residues in the CDR3. The V gene's germline CDR1 is LNHDA and CDR2 SQIVND (reference sequence). DNA for the CDR3: TGTGCCAGTAGTATACGGACAGGGGGGGGCACAGATACGCAGTATTTT. Protein sequence: CASSIRTGGGTDTQYF.

This clone was observed a few times. The chain carries TRBV9 and TRBJ2-1; weak D call: TRBD2 (7 bases). Germline loops: CDR1 SGDLS, CDR2 YYNGEE. This CDR3 is 13 amino acids long. V shed 9 bases and J shed 9 bases, with 19 bases lying between them. CDR3 DNA sequence: TGTGCCACCGCGGGGGCCCAACAGGGTGAGCAGTTCTTC. This codes for CATAGAQQGEQFF.

The chain uses TRBV5-4 and TRBJ1-1; tentative D call: TRBD1 (5 bases). The germline gives CDR1 SGHNT, CDR2 YYREEE (reference sequence). The germline V and J ends were trimmed by 6 bases and 4 bases, with 13 bases remaining between them. The CDR3 totals 13 residues. The CDR3 region has the DNA TGTGCCAGCACCCCCGGGGGGGGCACTGAAGCTTTCTTT. Translated: CASTPGGGTEAFF.

V and J are TRBV9 and TRBJ1-3; D might be TRBD1 (6 bases). The CDR3 consists of 16 residues. Trimming took 2 bases from V and 2 from J, leaving 14 bases between them. Per the germline V gene, CDR1 is SGDLS and CDR2 is YYNGEE. The CDR3 sequence is CASSVTGLDAGNTIYF. The CDR3 DNA sequence: TGTGCCAGCAGCGTCACAGGGCTCGACGCTGGAAACACCATATATTTT.

The chain links TRBV20-1 to TRBJ1-1, with D uncertain. This CDR3 has 11 amino acids. The germline V gene has CDR1 DFQATT and CDR2 SNEGSKA (reference sequence). CDR3 nucleotide sequence: TGCTCTTGCCGCACACCCACTGAAGCTTTCTTT. Protein product: CSCRTPTEAFF.

The chain combines TRBV7-8 with TRBJ2-1, with 9 bases aligning to TRBD2. CDR1 and CDR2 from the germline V gene are SGHVS and FQNEAQ. V dropped 5 bases and J dropped 2; count of bases not matched to a gene: 4. The CDR3 has 15 amino acids. The CDR3, as DNA: TGTGCCAGCAGCACCATAGCGGGGGCCTACAATGAGCAGTTCTTC. This translates into CASSTIAGAYNEQFF.

This clone was seen more than once but under ten times. The rearrangement joins TRBV18 to TRBJ2-7, with 9 bases that match TRBD2. There are 14 residues in the CDR3. Trimming at V came to 10 bases and at J to 0 bases, leaving 7 bases not matched to a gene. CDR1 and CDR2 (germline): KGHSH, LQKENI. CDR3 DNA sequence: TGTGCCACCGGGGGCGGGAGGGACTCCTACGAGCAGTACTTC. This gives the protein CATGGGRDSYEQYF. The complete variable domain, with remaining parts taken from reference TRBV18 and TRBJ2-7, reads NAGVMQNPRHLVRRRGQEARLRCSPMKGHSHVYWYRQLPEEGLKFMVYLQKENIIDESGMPKERFSAEFPKEGPSILRIQQVVRGDSAAYFCATGGGRDSYEQYFGPGTRLTVT.

The chain uses TRBV6-6 and TRBJ1-2; 11 nucleotides agree with TRBD1. The germline CDR1 and CDR2 sequences are MNHNY and SVGAGI (reference sequence). The CDR3 runs 15 residues. J lost 5 bases, V lost 5 bases, and 7 bases had no gene match. The CDR3 sequence: CASSAWTGGDYGYTF. In nucleotides, the CDR3 is TGTGCCAGCAGTGCATGGACAGGGGGCGATTATGGCTACACCTTC.

This chain connects TRBV27 to TRBJ2-7, with 10 bases matching TRBD1. With 5 bases clipped from V and 2 bases from J, the junction kept 12 bases outside the gene matches. Germline CDR1 is MNHEY and CDR2 is SMNVEV (reference sequence). The CDR3 covers 17 residues. The CDR3 region is CASSRFPSGTGAYEQYF. The CDR3 DNA follows: TGTGCCAGCAGTCGATTCCCTTCCGGGACAGGGGCCTACGAGCAGTACTTC.

The chain has TRBV5-4 and TRBJ2-1; 12 bases are shared with TRBD2. CDR1 is SGHNT and CDR2 is YYREEE in the germline V gene (reference sequence). With V trimmed by 1 base and J by 8 bases, 10 bases remained unmatched. This CDR3 has 17 amino acids. The CDR3 spells CASSLFASGGALDEQFF. The CDR3 coding sequence is TGTGCCAGCAGCTTGTTTGCTAGCGGGGGGGCATTGGATGAGCAGTTCTTC.

The chain carries TRBV30 and TRBJ1-5, with D possibly TRBD1 on 6 matching bases. V lost 2 bases and J 0 bases, leaving 11 bases between the germline ends. Germline loops: CDR1 GTSNPN, CDR2 SVGIG (reference sequence). The CDR3 consists of 15 residues. CDR3 loop: CAWSLRGLSNQPQHF. CDR3 sequence (DNA): TGTGCCTGGAGTCTCAGGGGCCTTAGCAATCAGCCCCAGCATTTT.

The rearrangement links TRBV4-1 to TRBJ1-1, with D hard to call. V was clipped by 0 bases and J by 3 bases, with 14 bases between them. This CDR3 has 16 residues. Per the germline V gene, CDR1 is MGHRA and CDR2 is YSYEKL. The CDR3 sequence: CASSQEFGRRYTEAFF. DNA of the CDR3: TGCGCCAGCAGCCAAGAGTTCGGGAGAAGGTACACTGAAGCTTTCTTT.

The chain employs TRBV19 and TRBJ1-2, with TRBD1 as a possible D gene (5 bases). The CDR3 spans 13 residues. Per germline, CDR1 LNHDA and CDR2 SQIVND (reference sequence). V was trimmed by 5 bases and J by 4 bases, leaving 11 bases between them. In DNA form, the CDR3 reads TGTGCCAGTAGTTTTAGACAGACCTATGGCTACACCTTC. Its protein product is CASSFRQTYGYTF.

For the CDR3, the DNA is TGCGCCAGCAGGGCGGCGGGGGGGCTCTCCACAGATACGCAGTATTTT. Translated: CASRAAGGLSTDTQYF. The genes are TRBV5-1 and TRBJ2-3; TRBD2 matches 9 bases. Germline V gene lookup returns CDR1 SGHRS and CDR2 YFSETQ. There are 16 residues in the CDR3. With V trimmed by 5 bases and J by 2 bases, 9 bases remained unmatched.

The chain couples TRBV18 to TRBJ2-5; 9 bases are a match to TRBD1. The CDR3 spans 15 residues. Germline loops: CDR1 KGHSH, CDR2 LQKENI. After removal of 6 bases from V and 5 bases from J, the junction contained 10 bases not matched to a gene. CDR3 DNA: TGTGCCAGCTCCCCTGGGACAGGGAAAGGGGAGACCCAGTACTTC. It codes for CASSPGTGKGETQYF.

This sequence joins TRBV20-1 and TRBJ2-7; possible D gene TRBD2, 6 bases. The CDR3 runs to 14 residues. CDR1 and CDR2 (germline): DFQATT, SNEGSKA (reference sequence). V was shortened by 3 bases and J by 6 bases, with 18 bases between the two germline ends. The CDR3 nucleotides are TGCAGTGCTAGTGGTCAATTATGGAGGGGCGAGCAGTACTTC. It codes for CSASGQLWRGEQYF.

In its sample, this clone was seen once. V usage is TRBV28 and J usage is TRBJ2-3; 8 bases are shared with TRBD2. With 4 bases clipped from V and 5 bases from J, the junction kept 11 bases outside the gene matches. The CDR3 totals 16 residues. Per germline, CDR1 MDHEN and CDR2 SYDVKM. CDR3: CASSSSAGERGDTQYF. The CDR3 bases are TGTGCCAGCAGTTCCTCAGCGGGAGAGCGGGGAGATACGCAGTATTTT.

The chain uses TRBV28 and TRBJ1-1; 8 bases map to TRBD1. The CDR3 covers 14 residues. Germline CDR1 MDHEN, CDR2 SYDVKM. V gave up 7 bases and J gave up 5 bases; unmatched junction bases: 9. DNA of the CDR3: TGTGCCAGCACCGTTACAGGGGGAGGAACTGAAGCTTTCTTT. Its protein product is CASTVTGGGTEAFF.